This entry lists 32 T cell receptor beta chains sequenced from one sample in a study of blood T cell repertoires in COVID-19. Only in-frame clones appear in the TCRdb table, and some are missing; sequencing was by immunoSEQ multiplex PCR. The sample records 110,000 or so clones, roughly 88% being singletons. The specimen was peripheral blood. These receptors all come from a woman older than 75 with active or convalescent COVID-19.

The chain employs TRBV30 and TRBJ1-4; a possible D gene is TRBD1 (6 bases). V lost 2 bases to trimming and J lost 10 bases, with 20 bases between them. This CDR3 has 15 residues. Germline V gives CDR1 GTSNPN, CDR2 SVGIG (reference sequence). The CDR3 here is CAWSQIPDSEGKLFF. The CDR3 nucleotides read TGTGCCTGGAGTCAGATACCGGACAGTGAAGGAAAACTGTTTTTT.

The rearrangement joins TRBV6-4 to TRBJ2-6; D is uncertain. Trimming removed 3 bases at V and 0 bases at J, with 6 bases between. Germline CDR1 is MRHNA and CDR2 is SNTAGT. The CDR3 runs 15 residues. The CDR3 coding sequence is TGTGCCAGCAGTGAGACACACTCTGGGGCCAACGTCCTGACTTTC. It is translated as CASSETHSGANVLTF.

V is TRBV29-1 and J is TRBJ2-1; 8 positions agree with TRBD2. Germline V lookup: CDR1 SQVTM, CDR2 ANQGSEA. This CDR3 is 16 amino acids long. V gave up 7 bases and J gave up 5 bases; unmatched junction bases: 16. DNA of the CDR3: TGCAGCGGGGGGGATAGCGGGGCCTCTTTCCACAATGAGCAGTTCTTC. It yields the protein CSGGDSGASFHNEQFF.

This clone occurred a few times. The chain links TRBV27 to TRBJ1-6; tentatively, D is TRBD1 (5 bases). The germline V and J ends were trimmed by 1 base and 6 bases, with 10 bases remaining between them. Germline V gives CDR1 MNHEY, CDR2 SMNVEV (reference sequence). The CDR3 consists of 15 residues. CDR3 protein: CASSLYRTSNSPLHF. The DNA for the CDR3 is TGTGCCAGCAGTTTATACAGGACAAGTAATTCACCCCTCCACTTT.

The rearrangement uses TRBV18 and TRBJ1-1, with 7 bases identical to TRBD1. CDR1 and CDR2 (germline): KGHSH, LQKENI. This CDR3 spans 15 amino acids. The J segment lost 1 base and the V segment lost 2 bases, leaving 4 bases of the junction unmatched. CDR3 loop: CASSPMGTENTEAFF. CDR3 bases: TGTGCCAGCTCACCAATGGGGACAGAGAACACTGAAGCTTTCTTT.

The CDR3 DNA sequence: TGTGCCAGCAGCCAAGACAGGGGGAACACCTACGAGCAGTACTTC. As protein: CASSQDRGNTYEQYF. The chain couples TRBV2 to TRBJ2-7, with TRBD1 matching 9 bases. The CDR3 extends over 15 amino acids. The germline V gene has CDR1 SNHLY and CDR2 FYNNEI. V shed 6 bases, J shed 2 bases, and the junction held 8 bases outside the gene matches.

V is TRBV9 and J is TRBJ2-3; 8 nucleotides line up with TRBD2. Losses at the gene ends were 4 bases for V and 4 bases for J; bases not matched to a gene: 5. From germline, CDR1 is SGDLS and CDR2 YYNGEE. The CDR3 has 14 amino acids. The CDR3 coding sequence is TGTGCCAGCAGCCAAGCGGGAGTTGCAGATACGCAGTATTTT. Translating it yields CASSQAGVADTQYF.

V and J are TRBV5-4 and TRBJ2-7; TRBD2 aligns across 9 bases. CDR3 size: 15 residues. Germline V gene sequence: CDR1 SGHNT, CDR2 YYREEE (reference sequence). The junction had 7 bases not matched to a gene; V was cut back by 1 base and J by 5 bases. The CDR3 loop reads CASSLIAGGSHEQYF. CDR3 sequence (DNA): TGTGCCAGCAGCTTGATCGCGGGAGGGTCCCACGAGCAGTACTTC.

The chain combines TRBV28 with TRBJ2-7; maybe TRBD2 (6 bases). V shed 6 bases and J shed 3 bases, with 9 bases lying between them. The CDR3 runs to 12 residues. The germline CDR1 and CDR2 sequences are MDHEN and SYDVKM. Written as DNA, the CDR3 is TGTGCCAGCAGGTCGCGGGACTACGAGCAGTACTTC. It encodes CASRSRDYEQYF.

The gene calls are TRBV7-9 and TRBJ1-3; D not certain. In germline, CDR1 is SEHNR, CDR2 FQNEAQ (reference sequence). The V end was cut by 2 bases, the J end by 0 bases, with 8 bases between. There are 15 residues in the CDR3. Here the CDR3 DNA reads TGTGCCAGCAGCTTATATACGGGCTCTGGAAACACCATATATTTT. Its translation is CASSLYTGSGNTIYF.

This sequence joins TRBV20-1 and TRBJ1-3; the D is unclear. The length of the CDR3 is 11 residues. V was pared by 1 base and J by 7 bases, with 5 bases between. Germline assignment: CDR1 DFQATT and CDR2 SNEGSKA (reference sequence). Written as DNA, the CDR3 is TGCAGTGCTAGAGGGCCTAACACCATATATTTT. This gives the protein CSARGPNTIYF.

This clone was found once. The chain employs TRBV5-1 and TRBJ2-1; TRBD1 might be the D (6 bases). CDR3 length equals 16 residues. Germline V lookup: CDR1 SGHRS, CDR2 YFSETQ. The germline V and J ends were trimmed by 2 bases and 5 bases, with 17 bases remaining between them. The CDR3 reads CASSLSPRGGDNEQFF. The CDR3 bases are TGCGCCAGCAGCTTATCACCCAGGGGCGGTGACAATGAGCAGTTCTTC.

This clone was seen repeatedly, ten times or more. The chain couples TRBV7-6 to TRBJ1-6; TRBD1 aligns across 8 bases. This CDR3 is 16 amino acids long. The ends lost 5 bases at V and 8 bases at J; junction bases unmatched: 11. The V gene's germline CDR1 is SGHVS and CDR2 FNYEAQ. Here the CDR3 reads CASSISPRQGYSPLHF. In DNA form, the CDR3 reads TGTGCCAGCAGCATTAGCCCGAGACAGGGGTATTCACCCCTCCACTTT.

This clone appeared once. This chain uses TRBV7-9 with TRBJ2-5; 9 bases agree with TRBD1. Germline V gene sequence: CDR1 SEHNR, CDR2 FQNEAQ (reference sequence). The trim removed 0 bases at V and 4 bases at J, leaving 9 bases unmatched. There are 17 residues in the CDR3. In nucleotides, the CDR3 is TGTGCCAGCAGCTTAGCTCCACAGGGGGCGCACGGAGAGACCCAGTACTTC. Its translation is CASSLAPQGAHGETQYF.

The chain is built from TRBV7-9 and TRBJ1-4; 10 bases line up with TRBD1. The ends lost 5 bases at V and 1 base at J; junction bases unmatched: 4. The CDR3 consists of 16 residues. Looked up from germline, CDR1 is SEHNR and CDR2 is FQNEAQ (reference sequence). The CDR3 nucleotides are TGTGCCAGCAGCCTCGGGACAGGGGTAACTAATGAAAAACTGTTTTTT. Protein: CASSLGTGVTNEKLFF.

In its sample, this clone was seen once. The CDR3 protein is CASNVGGSSPGYTF. For the CDR3, the DNA is TGTGCCAGCAACGTTGGGGGGTCCTCGCCTGGCTACACCTTC. This chain uses TRBV3-1 (or the pseudogene TRBV3-2) with TRBJ1-2; possible D gene TRBD1, 5 bases. There are 14 residues in the CDR3. V lost 7 bases and J 7 bases, leaving 19 bases between the germline ends. Germline V lookup: CDR1 LGHDT, CDR2 YNNKEL (reference sequence).

The CDR3 DNA reads TGTGCCAGCAGCTTAGGAAGGACTAGCGGGAGTGACGAGACCCAGTACTTC. This encodes CASSLGRTSGSDETQYF. V gene TRBV7-6 combines with J gene TRBJ2-5; 13 bases map to TRBD2. Germline-derived CDR1 and CDR2 are SGHVS and FNYEAQ. The CDR3 is made up of 17 amino acids. After removal of 1 base from V and 5 bases from J, the junction contained 7 bases not matched to a gene. Together with reference TRBV7-6 and TRBJ2-5, the CDR3 gives the full variable domain: GAGVSQSPRYKVTKRGQDVALRCDPISGHVSLYWYRQALGQGPEFLTYFNYEAQQDKSGLPNDRFSAERPEGSISTLTIQRTEQRDSAMYRCASSLGRTSGSDETQYFGPGTRLLVL.

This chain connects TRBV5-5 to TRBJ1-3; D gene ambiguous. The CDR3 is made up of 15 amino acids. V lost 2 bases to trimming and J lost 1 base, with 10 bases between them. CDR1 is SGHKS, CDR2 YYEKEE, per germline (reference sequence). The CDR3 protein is CASSFPPRSGNTIYF. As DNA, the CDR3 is TGTGCCAGCAGCTTCCCTCCGAGGTCTGGAAACACCATATATTTT.

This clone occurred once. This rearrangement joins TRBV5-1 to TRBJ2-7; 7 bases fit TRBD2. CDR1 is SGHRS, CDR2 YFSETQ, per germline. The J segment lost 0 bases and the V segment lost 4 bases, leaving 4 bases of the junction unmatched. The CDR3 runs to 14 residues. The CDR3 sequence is CASSRRGVSYEQYF. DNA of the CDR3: TGCGCCAGCAGCCGCCGGGGGGTCTCCTACGAGCAGTACTTC.

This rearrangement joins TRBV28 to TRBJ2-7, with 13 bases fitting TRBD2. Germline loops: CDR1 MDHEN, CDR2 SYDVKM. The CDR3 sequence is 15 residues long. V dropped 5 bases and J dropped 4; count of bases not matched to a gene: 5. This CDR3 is CASSPGLAGVYEQYF. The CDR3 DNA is TGTGCCAGCAGTCCCGGACTAGCGGGAGTATACGAGCAGTACTTC.

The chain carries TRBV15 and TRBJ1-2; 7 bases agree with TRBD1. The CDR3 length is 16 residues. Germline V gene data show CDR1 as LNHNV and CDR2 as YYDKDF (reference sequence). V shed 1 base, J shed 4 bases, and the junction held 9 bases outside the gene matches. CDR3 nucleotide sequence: TGTGCCACCAGCAGAGCGGCAGGGGGAGGCTTCTATGGCTACACCTTC. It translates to CATSRAAGGGFYGYTF.

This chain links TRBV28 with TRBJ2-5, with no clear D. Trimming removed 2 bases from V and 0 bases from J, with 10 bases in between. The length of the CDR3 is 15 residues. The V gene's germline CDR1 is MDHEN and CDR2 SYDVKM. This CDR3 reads CASSLRTVYQETQYF. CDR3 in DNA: TGTGCCAGCAGTTTACGTACAGTATACCAAGAGACCCAGTACTTC.

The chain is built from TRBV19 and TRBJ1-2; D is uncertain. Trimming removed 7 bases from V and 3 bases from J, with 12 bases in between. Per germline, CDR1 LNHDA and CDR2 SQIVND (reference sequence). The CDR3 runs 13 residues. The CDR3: CASTAWADYGYTF. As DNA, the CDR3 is TGTGCCAGTACGGCTTGGGCCGACTATGGCTACACCTTC.

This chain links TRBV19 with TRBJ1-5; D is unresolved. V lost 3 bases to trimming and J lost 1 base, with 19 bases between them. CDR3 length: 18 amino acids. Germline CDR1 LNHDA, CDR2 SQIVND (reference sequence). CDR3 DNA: TGTGCCAGTAGTATCGATACGGGATCGGGTTTCAGCAATCAGCCCCAGCATTTT. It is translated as CASSIDTGSGFSNQPQHF.

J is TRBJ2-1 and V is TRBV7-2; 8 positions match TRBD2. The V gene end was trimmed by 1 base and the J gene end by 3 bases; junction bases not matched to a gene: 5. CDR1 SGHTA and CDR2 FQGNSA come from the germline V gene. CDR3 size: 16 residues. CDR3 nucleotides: TGTGCCAGCAGCTTAGGCGGGGGGTCGGTCTACAATGAGCAGTTCTTC. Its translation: CASSLGGGSVYNEQFF.

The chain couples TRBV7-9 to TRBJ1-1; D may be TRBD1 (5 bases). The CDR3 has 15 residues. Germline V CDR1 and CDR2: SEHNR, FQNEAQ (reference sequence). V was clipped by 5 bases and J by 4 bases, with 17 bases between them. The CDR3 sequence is CASSPLRVQGTEAFF. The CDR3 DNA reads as TGTGCCAGCAGCCCCCTTCGCGTTCAGGGCACTGAAGCTTTCTTT.

The CDR3 reads CASSRYSAVETQYF. The CDR3 DNA follows: TGTGCCAGCAGCCGCTACTCGGCGGTGGAGACCCAGTACTTC. The V call is TRBV7-2, the J call TRBJ2-5; D unclear. This CDR3 has 14 residues. Germline values: CDR1 SGHTA, CDR2 FQGNSA. Trimming cost V 5 bases and J 5 bases, with 15 bases left between them.

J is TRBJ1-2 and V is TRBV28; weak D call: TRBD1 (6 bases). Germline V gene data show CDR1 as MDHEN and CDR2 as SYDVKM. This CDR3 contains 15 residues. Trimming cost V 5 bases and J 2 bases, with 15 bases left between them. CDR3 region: CASSQGSEGNYGYTF. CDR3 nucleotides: TGTGCCAGCAGTCAGGGGTCTGAGGGAAACTATGGCTACACCTTC.

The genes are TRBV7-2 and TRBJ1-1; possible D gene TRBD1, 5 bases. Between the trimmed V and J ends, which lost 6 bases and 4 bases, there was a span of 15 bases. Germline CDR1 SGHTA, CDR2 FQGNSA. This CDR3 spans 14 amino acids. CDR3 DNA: TGTGCCAGCAGTGGCCGGGGGTCGGGCACTGAAGCTTTCTTT. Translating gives CASSGRGSGTEAFF.

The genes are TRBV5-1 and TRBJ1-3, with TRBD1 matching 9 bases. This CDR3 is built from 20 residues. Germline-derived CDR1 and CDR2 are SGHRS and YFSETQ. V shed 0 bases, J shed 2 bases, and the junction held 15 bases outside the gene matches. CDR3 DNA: TGCGCCAGCAGCTTGGATGGGACAGGGTATTCCTCCACGACTGGAAACACCATATATTTT. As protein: CASSLDGTGYSSTTGNTIYF.

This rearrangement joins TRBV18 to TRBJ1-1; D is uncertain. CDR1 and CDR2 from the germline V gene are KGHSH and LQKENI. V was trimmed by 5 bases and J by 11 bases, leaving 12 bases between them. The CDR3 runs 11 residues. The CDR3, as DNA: TGTGCCAGCTCAAGAGGCAGATTGGCTTTCTTT. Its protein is CASSRGRLAFF.

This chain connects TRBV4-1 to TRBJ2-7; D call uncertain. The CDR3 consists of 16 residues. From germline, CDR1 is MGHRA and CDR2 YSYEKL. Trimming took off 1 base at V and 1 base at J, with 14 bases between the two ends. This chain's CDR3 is CASSQALLVNSYEQYF. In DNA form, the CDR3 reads TGCGCCAGCAGCCAAGCCCTCCTAGTTAATTCCTACGAGCAGTACTTC.